Listed below are T cell receptor beta chains from one sample, sequenced in a study of blood T cell repertoires in COVID-19. Here immunoSEQ multiplex PCR was the method, and the copy in TCRdb shows in-frame clones only, minus some. The sample contains 110,000 to 150,000 clones, just over 85% of which appear only once. Source material: PBMCs or T cells enriched from blood (not recorded which). All receptors derive from a man in his forties or fifties who had recovered from COVID-19. The CDR3 runs from the conserved cysteine through the conserved F or W. D genes are given only for firm matches. The size entry is marked missing in some rows and otherwise reads once, few, many or a size class.

j_call d_call v_call clone_size cdr3_length cdr3_nt cdr3_aa
TRBJ1-1 TRBD1 TRBV27 . 16 TGTGCCAGCAGTTTACAACCGACAGGGTTGAACACTGAAGCTTTCTTT CASSLQPTGLNTEAFF
TRBJ2-2 . TRBV5-4 . 14 TGTGCCAGCAGCTTGGGGTCCGGGTCCGGGGAGCTGTTTTTT CASSLGSGSGELFF
TRBJ2-7 . TRBV6-5 . 14 TGTGCCAGCAAACTAGGGACATTTTCTTACGAGCAGTACTTC CASKLGTFSYEQYF
TRBJ1-2 TRBD1 TRBV5-1 once 15 TGCGCCAGCAGCTTCGGACAGGGTGGCGACTATGGCTACACCTTC CASSFGQGGDYGYTF
TRBJ1-2 TRBD1 TRBV4-1 . 14 TGCGCCAGCAGCCAAGGGGACAGGGACTATGGCTACACCTTC CASSQGDRDYGYTF
TRBJ1-2 . TRBV28 . 15 TGTGCCAGCAGGGATTTGGGGAGGGCAGTCCATGGCTACACCTTC CASRDLGRAVHGYTF
TRBJ2-1 . TRBV30 . 12 TGTGCCTGGAGTGTACTTAACCATGAGCAGTTCTTC CAWSVLNHEQFF
TRBJ1-2 . TRBV28 . 17 TGTGCCAGCAGTTTAAGACTAGGGAGTCACGGATATTATGGCTACACCTTC CASSLRLGSHGYYGYTF
TRBJ2-3 TRBD1 TRBV5-1 . 17 TGCGCCAGCAGCTTGTCCCCCGACAGGGTGGGTAAAGATACGCAGTATTTT CASSLSPDRVGKDTQYF
TRBJ2-2 TRBD1 TRBV5-4 . 16 TGTGCCAGCAGCTTGAAGGGACAGGGAAGCACCGGGGAGCTGTTTTTT CASSLKGQGSTGELFF
TRBJ1-6 . TRBV28 few 14 TGTGCCAGCTACTTACGGGGTGTATATCCATCCCTCCACTTT CASYLRGVYPSLHF
TRBJ2-7 . TRBV6-5 few 14 TGTGCCACTCACAGGGCTAGGGGCATCTACGAGCAGTACTTC CATHRARGIYEQYF
TRBJ1-1 . TRBV11-1 . 14 TGTGCCAGCACACGGCGGCCCATGAACACTGAAGCTTTCTTT CASTRRPMNTEAFF
TRBJ1-2 TRBD1 TRBV7-9 . 16 TGTGCCAGCAGCTTAAATCAAGGACAGGGAACCTATGGCTACACCTTC CASSLNQGQGTYGYTF
TRBJ2-7 TRBD2 TRBV19 . 19 TGTGCCAGTAGTATAAAGACCGCGACTAGCGGGAGCGAAGCCTACGAGCAGTACTTC CASSIKTATSGSEAYEQYF
TRBJ1-4 . TRBV28 . 15 TGTGCCAGCAGTTCCGGGGGAGCAACTAATGAAAAACTGTTTTTT CASSSGGATNEKLFF
TRBJ1-6 . TRBV9 . 14 TGTGCCAGCAGCGCAGGTCAACAGAATTCACCCCTCCACTTT CASSAGQQNSPLHF
TRBJ1-3 . TRBV28 . 15 TGTGCCAGCAGTCCTCAAACTGTCTCTGGAAACACCATATATTTT CASSPQTVSGNTIYF
TRBJ1-1 . TRBV14 . 13 TGTGCCAGCAGCCAGACAGGACCGGCTGAAGCTTTCTTT CASSQTGPAEAFF
TRBJ1-2 . TRBV4-3 . 15 TGCGCCAGCAGCCAAGATTGGTCAGGGTCCCCCAGTTACACCTTC CASSQDWSGSPSYTF
TRBJ1-5 . TRBV28 . 12 TGTGCCAGCAGATACCTAAATCAGCCCCAGCATTTT CASRYLNQPQHF
TRBJ1-2 . TRBV7-9 few 14 TGTGCCAGCAGCTTTGGTGTCGCGCGGGGTGGCTACACCTTC CASSFGVARGGYTF
TRBJ1-6 TRBD1 TRBV30 . 15 TGTGCCTGGAACCTGGACAGGCCCTATAATTCACCCCTCCACTTT CAWNLDRPYNSPLHF
TRBJ2-1 TRBD1 TRBV14 . 15 TGTGCCAGCAGCTACGACAGGGTAGACTACAATGAGCAGTTCTTC CASSYDRVDYNEQFF
TRBJ2-2 TRBD1 TRBV10-3 . 16 TGTGCCATCAGTATTAGACAGGGAAGAAACACCGGGGAGCTGTTTTTT CAISIRQGRNTGELFF
TRBJ2-2 TRBD1 TRBV19 . 17 TGTGCCAGTAGTTTTTATGGGAAGGGGGCGGACACCGGGGAGCTGTTTTTT CASSFYGKGADTGELFF
TRBJ1-6 TRBD1 TRBV5-1 few 14 TGCGCCAGCAGCTTAGGCAGGGGGCCTTCACCCCTCCACTTT CASSLGRGPSPLHF
TRBJ1-6 TRBD1 TRBV28 . 15 TGTGCCAGCAGCCGGACAGGGGGCGGAAATTCACCCCTCCACTTT CASSRTGGGNSPLHF
TRBJ2-1 . TRBV24-1 . 14 TGTGCCACCAGTGATTTGACAGGGCCGAATGAGCAGTTCTTC CATSDLTGPNEQFF
TRBJ1-5 TRBD1 TRBV5-1 . 15 TGCGCCAGCAGCTTGGGGGACAGGGGACGAAAGCCCCAGCATTTT CASSLGDRGRKPQHF
TRBJ1-3 . TRBV18 . 16 TGTGCCAGCTCACCCCAAGGAACGACAGGTGGAAACACCATATATTTT CASSPQGTTGGNTIYF
TRBJ2-1 TRBD2 TRBV3-1/TRBV3-2 few 11 TGTGCCAGCAGTTACGGGGGGGAGCAGTTCTTC CASSYGGEQFF
TRBJ2-1 TRBD2 TRBV7-2 . 15 TGTGCCAGCAGCCTTACTAGCGGGGGATACAATGAGCAGTTCTTC CASSLTSGGYNEQFF
TRBJ1-2 TRBD1 TRBV14 once 15 TGTGCCAGCAGCCAAGATGTCGGCAGGGGGTATGGCTACACCTTC CASSQDVGRGYGYTF
TRBJ2-5 . TRBV19 . 14 TGTGCCAGTAGTATTTCTCAGGGCTCGGAGACCCAGTACTTC CASSISQGSETQYF
TRBJ1-5 . TRBV28 . 15 TGTGCCAGCAGCCCCTGGGGGGGGAAAGATCAGCCCCAGCATTTT CASSPWGGKDQPQHF
TRBJ1-1 . TRBV7-9 . 16 TGTGCCAGCAGCTCTCCGGGACATACTTTGAACACTGAAGCTTTCTTT CASSSPGHTLNTEAFF
TRBJ1-3 . TRBV7-9 few 19 TGTGCCAGCAGCTTAATCGAGGTTGCGGTTCCGGGATTTGGAAACACCATATATTTT CASSLIEVAVPGFGNTIYF
TRBJ2-3 . TRBV19 . 10 TGTGCCAGTAGTTCCGGGGCGCAGTATTTT CASSSGAQYF
TRBJ1-2 TRBD1 TRBV7-3 . 16 TGTGCCAGCAGCCCGTTGGACAGGAAGTTCTTCTATGGCTACACCTTC CASSPLDRKFFYGYTF
TRBJ2-1 TRBD1 TRBV5-4 . 15 TGTGCCAGCAGCCATACAGGGGGGTTGTACAATGAGCAGTTCTTC CASSHTGGLYNEQFF
TRBJ2-5 TRBD2 TRBV11-2 . 14 TGTGCCAGCAGCTTATCTAGCGGACAAGAGACCCAGTACTTC CASSLSSGQETQYF
TRBJ2-1 TRBD2 TRBV7-2 . 17 TGTGCCAGCAGCTTAGGGCTAGCGGGAGGACCTCAAAATGAGCAGTTCTTC CASSLGLAGGPQNEQFF
TRBJ2-5 TRBD2 TRBV6-5 . 15 TGTGCCAGCAAGCCGGGACTAGTCGACCAAGAGACCCAGTACTTC CASKPGLVDQETQYF
TRBJ1-6 TRBD1 TRBV4-3 . 16 TGCGCCAGCAGCCGGACAGGGAGGTCCTATAATTCACCCCTCCACTTT CASSRTGRSYNSPLHF
TRBJ2-1 . TRBV28 . 13 TGTGCCAGCAGTTCGACATATACGGGGGAGCAGTTCTTC CASSSTYTGEQFF
TRBJ1-3 . TRBV9 . 13 TGTGCCAGCAGCGTGGCCTCTGGAAACACCATATATTTT CASSVASGNTIYF
TRBJ2-5 . TRBV27 many 13 TGTGCCAGCAGTTGGGGCAGACAAGAGACCCAGTACTTC CASSWGRQETQYF
TRBJ1-5 . TRBV7-2 . 14 TGTGCCAGCAGCTTAGCGCGGGTTAATCAGCCCCAGCATTTT CASSLARVNQPQHF
TRBJ2-5 . TRBV7-3 . 15 TGTGCCAGCAGCTTAAACCCAGGTTGGCAAGAGACCCAGTACTTC CASSLNPGWQETQYF
TRBJ1-1 TRBD1 TRBV19 . 14 TGTGCCAGTAGTATGGAAAACGGACAGGTTGAAGCTTTCTTT CASSMENGQVEAFF
TRBJ1-4 . TRBV19 . 14 TGTGCCAGTAGTATGCTGGGCTTCAGTGAAAAACTGTTTTTT CASSMLGFSEKLFF
TRBJ1-1 . TRBV11-3 . 13 TGTGCCAGCAGCTTCGGGGTGGGCACTGAAGCTTTCTTT CASSFGVGTEAFF
TRBJ1-1 . TRBV14 . 18 TGTGCCAGCAGCCAACAGGGAGGGTGGAATCGCATGAACACTGAAGCTTTCTTT CASSQQGGWNRMNTEAFF